This is a list of T cell receptor beta chains from one sample in a study of vaccination and CD4 T cells after COVID-19. MiXCR, run by TCRdb on the PCR reads, gives a single entry per CDR3 protein. The sample contains more than 9,000 distinct CDR3 sequences, less than 40% of which appear only once. The antigens of these receptors remain unknown. Material: CD4+ T cells from blood, cultured in vitro. These receptor sequences come from a human donor who had recovered from COVID-19. The CDR3 runs from the conserved cysteine through the conserved F or W. The order of the fields is D gene, J gene, clone size, V gene, CDR3 protein, CDR3 DNA. The D gene is left open where the match is weak. Part of the rows lack a size; the others show once, few, many or a class for expanded clones.

.,TRBJ1-5,medium-sized,TRBV20-1,CSASRAGLEPQHF,TGCAGTGCTAGTAGAGCGGGTTTAGAGCCCCAGCATTTT
TRBD1,TRBJ2-1,.,TRBV20-1,CSVTGAEQFF,TGCAGTGTTACAGGGGCTGAGCAGTTCTTC
TRBD1,TRBJ2-1,few,TRBV24-1,CATSDYGTGVSNEQFF,TGTGCCACCAGTGATTATGGGACAGGGGTTAGCAATGAGCAGTTCTTC
TRBD1,TRBJ1-2,.,TRBV30,CAWTPDRADSYGYTF,TGTGCCTGGACCCCGGACAGGGCAGATTCCTATGGCTACACCTTC
TRBD1,TRBJ1-2,.,TRBV5-1,CASSLSWDSLYGYTF,TGCGCCAGCAGCTTGAGTTGGGACAGCCTATATGGCTACACCTTC
TRBD2,TRBJ2-5,few,TRBV14,CASSPGLAVFQETQYF,TGTGCCAGCAGCCCTGGACTAGCGGTGTTTCAAGAGACCCAGTACTTC
TRBD2,TRBJ2-5,.,TRBV2,CATRTSGIGNRYF,TGTGCCACCAGGACTAGCGGGATAGGGAACCGGTACTTC
.,TRBJ2-3,.,TRBV6-1,CASRPEGRADTQYF,TGTGCCAGCAGGCCCGAGGGGCGCGCAGATACGCAGTATTTT
TRBD2,TRBJ2-1,few,TRBV7-9,CASSLVAGGYNEQFF,TGTGCCAGCAGCTTAGTCGCGGGAGGCTACAATGAGCAGTTCTTC
.,TRBJ2-2,.,TRBV29-1,CSVGGHLGTGELFF,TGCAGCGTGGGGGGGCACTTGGGGACCGGGGAGCTGTTTTTT
.,TRBJ2-2,once,TRBV6-2/TRBV6-3,CASSPRGQSGELFF,TGTGCCAGCAGCCCCCGGGGCCAAAGTGGGGAGCTGTTTTTT
TRBD1,TRBJ2-7,.,TRBV5-1,CASSSGTGFSYEQYF,TGCGCCAGCAGCTCAGGGACAGGGTTTTCCTACGAGCAGTACTTC
.,TRBJ2-7,few,TRBV7-2,CASSLGGKQYF,TGTGCCAGCAGCTTAGGAGGGAAGCAGTACTTC
.,TRBJ2-3,.,TRBV6-2/TRBV6-3,CASSLLAQSTDTQYF,TGTGCCAGCAGTCTTCTAGCCCAGAGCACAGATACGCAGTATTTT
TRBD2,TRBJ2-7,few,TRBV7-2,CASSLYGTSGNEQYF,TGTGCCAGCAGCTTATATGGGACTAGCGGGAACGAGCAGTACTTC
.,TRBJ2-3,.,TRBV6-4,CASSEDRGDTQYF,TGTGCCAGCAGTGAGGACCGGGGAGATACGCAGTATTTT
.,TRBJ2-5,.,TRBV7-2,CASSQPTGETQYF,TGTGCCAGCAGCCAACCCACGGGAGAGACCCAGTACTTC
TRBD1,TRBJ1-2,few,TRBV29-1,CSAVTGSYGYTF,TGCAGCGCTGTGACAGGGTCCTATGGCTACACCTTC
.,TRBJ2-1,.,TRBV24-1,CATSGPLGRNEQFF,TGTGCCACCAGTGGGCCGCTGGGCCGGAATGAGCAGTTCTTC
.,TRBJ2-7,.,TRBV7-2,CASSFDSYEQYF,TGTGCCAGCAGCTTCGACTCCTACGAGCAGTACTTC
TRBD1,TRBJ1-5,medium-sized,TRBV15,CATSEDRRNQPQHF,TGTGCCACCAGCGAGGACAGGAGGAATCAGCCCCAGCATTTT
TRBD2,TRBJ2-5,few,TRBV7-2,CASSLDRGRGGETQYF,TGTGCCAGCAGCTTAGATCGAGGGCGGGGGGGAGAGACCCAGTACTTC
TRBD2,TRBJ2-5,few,TRBV7-3,CASSLLGRAVLETQYF,TGTGCCAGCAGCCTATTGGGGAGGGCCGTATTGGAGACCCAGTACTTC
.,TRBJ1-2,.,TRBV28,CASTMDREQYGYTF,TGTGCCAGCACCATGGACAGAGAGCAGTATGGCTACACCTTC
.,TRBJ2-7,few,TRBV27,CASSSLRQAGPAEQYF,TGTGCCAGCAGTTCCCTACGACAGGCTGGGCCGGCCGAGCAGTACTTC
TRBD2,TRBJ2-7,.,TRBV7-6,CASSLAGGVLYEQYF,TGTGCCAGCAGCTTAGCGGGGGGGGTACTCTACGAGCAGTACTTC
.,TRBJ2-7,.,TRBV18,CASSPGGEQYF,TGTGCCAGCTCCCCAGGAGGCGAGCAGTACTTC
.,TRBJ2-3,.,TRBV7-7,CASSSLPFTDTQYF,TGTGCTAGCAGCTCCCTCCCGTTCACAGATACGCAGTATTTT
.,TRBJ1-2,medium-sized,TRBV20-1,CSARDRSNYGYTF,TGCAGTGCAAGGGACCGCTCTAACTATGGCTACACCTTC
.,TRBJ1-6,few,TRBV20-1,CSATTGGQNSPLHF,TGCAGTGCTACTACGGGGGGTCAAAATTCACCCCTCCACTTT
.,TRBJ1-6,.,TRBV6-1,CASSDPRGTYNSPLHF,TGTGCCAGCAGTGACCCCAGAGGAACCTATAATTCACCCCTCCACTTT
.,TRBJ1-1,.,TRBV11-3,CASSFPGNTEAFF,TGTGCCAGCAGCTTCCCCGGGAACACTGAAGCTTTCTTT
TRBD1,TRBJ2-7,few,TRBV5-6,CASSLARATGKPYEQYF,TGTGCCAGCAGCTTGGCCAGAGCGACAGGGAAACCCTACGAGCAGTACTTC
.,TRBJ1-1,.,TRBV20-1,CSALDARMGTEALF,TGCAGTGCTCTTGATGCGCGGATGGGCACTGAAGCTCTCTTT
TRBD1,TRBJ1-2,medium-sized,TRBV7-2,CASSLDRGPYGYTF,TGTGCCAGCAGCTTAGACAGGGGCCCCTATGGCTACACCTTC
.,TRBJ2-3,.,TRBV4-2,CASSRLAVSTDTQYF,TGTGCCAGCAGCAGGTTAGCGGTAAGCACAGATACGCAGTATTTT
.,TRBJ1-1,.,TRBV28,CASSLFVARSTEAFF,TGTGCCAGCAGTTTATTCGTAGCCAGGTCAACTGAAGCTTTCTTT
.,TRBJ1-1,.,TRBV7-2,CASSGHRNTEAFF,TGTGCCAGCAGCGGACACAGAAACACTGAAGCTTTCTTT
TRBD1,TRBJ1-2,.,TRBV4-1,CASSQARTGRYGYTF,TGCGCCAGCAGCCAGGCCCGGACAGGGCGGTATGGCTACACCTTC
.,TRBJ1-1,few,TRBV15,CATSRDASRTTEAFF,TGTGCCACCAGCAGAGATGCATCGAGGACCACTGAAGCTTTCTTT
.,TRBJ2-7,few,TRBV5-4,CASSTLFGAAPSEQYF,TGTGCCAGCAGCACACTATTCGGGGCAGCCCCCTCCGAGCAGTACTTC
.,TRBJ1-5,.,TRBV4-3,CASSQDLEVGPQHF,TGCGCCAGCAGCCAAGACCTGGAAGTAGGGCCCCAGCATTTT
.,TRBJ2-2,.,TRBV5-6,CASSRPGELFF,TGTGCCAGCAGCCGGCCCGGGGAGCTGTTTTTT
.,TRBJ2-5,.,TRBV19,CASSIEPAQETQYF,TGTGCCAGTAGTATAGAGCCAGCGCAAGAGACCCAGTACTTC
.,TRBJ1-1,.,TRBV7-9,CASSFDLGVGSTEAFF,TGTGCCAGCAGCTTCGACTTGGGGGTAGGTAGCACTGAAGCTTTCTTT
.,TRBJ1-4,.,TRBV20-1,CSARRPNEKLFF,TGCAGTGCTAGAAGGCCTAATGAAAAACTGTTTTTT
.,TRBJ1-1,few,TRBV6-1,CATELTGPGNTEAFF,TGTGCCACAGAATTAACAGGGCCAGGGAACACTGAAGCTTTCTTT
.,TRBJ1-2,.,TRBV5-8,CASSPRGRNYGYTF,TGTGCCAGCAGCCCCCGGGGCAGGAACTATGGCTACACCTTC
.,TRBJ2-5,few,TRBV7-8,CASSPRPWGETQYF,TGTGCCAGCAGCCCCCGTCCGTGGGGAGAGACCCAGTACTTC
.,TRBJ1-1,.,TRBV7-9,CASSRVEGRVTEAFF,TGTGCCAGCAGCCGCGTGGAGGGGCGGGTCACTGAAGCTTTCTTT
.,TRBJ2-7,few,TRBV20-1,CSALADYEQYF,TGCAGTGCCCTGGCGGACTACGAGCAGTACTTC